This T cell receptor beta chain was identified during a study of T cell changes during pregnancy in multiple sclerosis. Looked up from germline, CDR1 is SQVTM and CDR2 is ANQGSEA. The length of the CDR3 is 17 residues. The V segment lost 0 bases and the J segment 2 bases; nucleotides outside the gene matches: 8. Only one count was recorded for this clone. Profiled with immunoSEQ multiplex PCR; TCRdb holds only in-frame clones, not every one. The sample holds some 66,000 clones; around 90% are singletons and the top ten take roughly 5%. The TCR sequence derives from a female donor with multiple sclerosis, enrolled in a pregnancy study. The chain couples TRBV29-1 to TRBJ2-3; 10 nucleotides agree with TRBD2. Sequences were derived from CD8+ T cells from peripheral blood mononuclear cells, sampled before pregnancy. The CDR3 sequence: CSVEDLTSGSFTDTQYF. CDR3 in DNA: TGCAGCGTTGAAGACCTGACTAGCGGGTCCTTCACAGATACGCAGTATTTT.